This entry lists 27 T cell receptor beta chains sequenced from one sample in a study of T cell repertoires in cytomegalovirus infection. TCRdb re-analysed the reads in MiXCR, keeping a single row per CDR3 protein. The sample has around 320,000 distinct CDR3 sequences; over 7.5% are singletons. The sequencing sample was made of PBMCs. Source of these receptors: a human donor in good health (CMV status not recorded). Some clones in this sample may be carry-over from other donors' samples.

On this clonotype itself: A much larger clonotype is one base distant, so this may be a read error. This chain links TRBV7-2 with TRBJ2-1; D possibly matches TRBD1 or TRBD2 (5 bases each). CDR3 length equals 15 residues. The germline V gene has CDR1 SGHTA and CDR2 FQGNSA. The CDR3 nucleotides are TGTGCCAGCAGCTCGTGGGACCAAACTCACAATGCGCAGTTCTTC. It translates to CASSSWDQTHNAQFF.

In this sample, this clonotype turned up a few times. The rearrangement links TRBV7-8 to TRBJ2-2, with TRBD1 matching 9 bases. The CDR3 length is 14 residues. With 6 bases clipped from V and 7 bases from J, the junction kept 6 bases outside the gene matches. CDR1 is SGHVS, CDR2 FQNEAQ, per germline. The DNA of the CDR3 is TGTGCCAGCAGGCCGGACAGGGGAGGCGGGGAGCTGTTTTTT. Protein: CASRPDRGGGELFF.

The CDR3 nucleotides read TGTGCCAGCAGAACCCCCCCCGGGACAGGAGGTGGCTACACCTTC. This translates into CASRTPPGTGGGYTF. The rearrangement uses TRBV6-5 and TRBJ1-2; 8 bases match TRBD1. Germline V lookup: CDR1 MNHEY, CDR2 SVGAGI. CDR3 length: 15 residues. J lost 7 bases, V lost 6 bases, and 13 bases had no gene match.

This clonotype was seen many times. The chain recombines TRBV7-2 with TRBJ2-7, with TRBD2 matching over 7 bases. Trimming at V came to 5 bases and at J to 2 bases, leaving 9 bases not matched to a gene. Looked up from germline, CDR1 is SGHTA and CDR2 is FQGNSA. The CDR3 contains 15 residues. The CDR3 nucleotides read TGTGCCAGCAGCCCCCCATCTGCGGGAGCCTACGAGCAGTACTTC. Its translation is CASSPPSAGAYEQYF.

The rearrangement joins TRBV11-3 to TRBJ2-1; D uncertain. The CDR3 contains 13 residues. V was clipped by 3 bases and J by 2 bases, with 5 bases between them. Germline V gene sequence: CDR1 SGHNT, CDR2 YENEEA. CDR3 DNA sequence: TGTGCCAGCAGCTTCAACGCCTACAATGAGCAGTTCTTC. Its translation: CASSFNAYNEQFF.

The chain employs TRBV7-9 and TRBJ2-1; D remains unclear. This CDR3 contains 8 residues. V lost 5 bases, J lost 16 bases, and 6 bases lay in between. The germline gives CDR1 SEHNR, CDR2 FQNEAQ (reference sequence). CDR3: CASSPDFF. CDR3 DNA sequence: TGTGCCAGCAGCCCTGACTTCTTC.

This clonotype was picked up a small number of times. The chain links TRBV7-2 to TRBJ1-2; D is possibly TRBD1 (6 bases). This CDR3 has 15 residues. Per the germline V gene, CDR1 is SGHTA and CDR2 is FQGNSA. Trimming removed 1 base from V and 4 bases from J, with 13 bases in between. CDR3 in DNA: TGTGCCAGCAGCTTAGACGGGGGCCGAAGCTATGGCTACACCTTC. Translation gives CASSLDGGRSYGYTF.

The genes are TRBV18 and TRBJ1-4; D unresolved. The CDR3 has 13 amino acids. Germline assignment: CDR1 KGHSH and CDR2 LQKENI. The V end lost 2 bases, the J end lost 6 bases, and 7 bases lay between the germline ends. CDR3 sequence reads: CASSPARDEKLFF. DNA for the CDR3: TGTGCCAGCTCACCAGCGAGGGATGAAAAACTGTTTTTT.

This clonotype was seen more than once but under ten times. The chain combines TRBV29-1 with TRBJ1-2, with D perhaps matching TRBD1 (6 bases). Trimming removed 6 bases from V and 3 bases from J, with 14 bases in between. The CDR3 extends over 13 amino acids. CDR1 is SQVTM, CDR2 ANQGSEA, per germline. The CDR3 bases are TGCAGCGTGACGACAGCAGGGGACTATGGCTACACCTTC. This encodes CSVTTAGDYGYTF.

The chain joins TRBV5-4 to TRBJ1-1, with D maybe TRBD1 (6 bases). Germline lookup yields CDR1 SGHNT and CDR2 YYREEE (reference sequence). The length of the CDR3 is 14 residues. Trimming left V 0 bases short and J 7 bases short, with 13 bases between. CDR3 coding DNA: TGTGCCAGCAGCTTGGGAGGGGGGGTGCGTGAAGCTTTCTTT. This sequence encodes CASSLGGGVREAFF.

The rearrangement links TRBV6-2 or TRBV6-3 to TRBJ2-1, with TRBD1 matching 10 bases. There are 18 residues in the CDR3. Trimming removed 4 bases from V and 0 bases from J; junction bases left unmatched: 9. Germline lookup yields CDR1 MNHEY and CDR2 SVGEGT. CDR3 region: CASSWGQGRLRSYNEQFF. For the CDR3, the DNA is TGTGCCAGCAGTTGGGGACAGGGGCGTTTACGCTCCTACAATGAGCAGTTCTTC.

The chain links TRBV5-1 to TRBJ2-2, with TRBD1 as a possible D gene (6 bases). CDR3 size: 14 residues. Germline CDR1 and CDR2: SGHRS and YFSETQ. V lost 5 bases to trimming and J lost 1 base, with 9 bases between them. The CDR3 loop reads CASRKTGNTGELFF. In DNA, the CDR3 is TGCGCCAGCAGAAAGACAGGGAACACCGGGGAGCTGTTTTTT.

This clonotype was detected ten times or more. The rearrangement joins TRBV4-3 to TRBJ2-7; 9 positions agree with TRBD2. Germline V gives CDR1 LGHNA, CDR2 YSLEER. The J segment lost 6 bases and the V segment lost 3 bases, leaving 12 bases of the junction unmatched. This CDR3 is built from 16 residues. DNA of the CDR3: TGCGCCAGCAGCCAGGTCGGAGGCGGGGGGGCCGTCGAGCAGTACTTC. The encoded protein is CASSQVGGGGAVEQYF.

The rearrangement joins TRBV30 to TRBJ2-7; D not certain. Trimming shortened V by 0 bases and J by 3 bases, and 6 bases separated the two germline ends. Germline assignment: CDR1 GTSNPN and CDR2 SVGIG (reference sequence). The CDR3 loop spans 12 amino acids. CDR3 sequence reads: CAWSVVGYEQYF. DNA of the CDR3: TGTGCCTGGAGTGTCGTAGGCTACGAGCAGTACTTC. The variable domain in full, completed from reference TRBV30 and TRBJ2-7, reads SQTIHQWPATLVQPVGSPLSLECTVEGTSNPNLYWYRQAAGRGLQLLFYSVGIGQISSEVPQNLSASRPQDRQFILSSKKLLLSDSGFYLCAWSVVGYEQYFGPGTRLTVT.

This clonotype was seen more than once but under ten times. The gene calls are TRBV7-6 and TRBJ1-4; no firm D call. The CDR3 contains 15 residues. Trimming pared 5 bases from V and 0 bases from J, leaving 10 bases between. Germline-derived CDR1 and CDR2 are SGHVS and FNYEAQ. This CDR3 is CASSVTWATNEKLFF. For the CDR3, the DNA is TGTGCCAGCAGCGTCACTTGGGCAACTAATGAAAAACTGTTTTTT. Based on the CDR3 plus reference TRBV7-6 and TRBJ1-4, the full variable domain is GAGVSQSPRYKVTKRGQDVALRCDPISGHVSLYWYRQALGQGPEFLTYFNYEAQQDKSGLPNDRFSAERPEGSISTLTIQRTEQRDSAMYRCASSVTWATNEKLFFGSGTQLSVL.

This clonotype was observed at least ten times. The rearrangement uses TRBV7-2 and TRBJ2-5; D is uncertain. V lost 0 bases and J lost 5, with 13 bases in between. This CDR3 is built from 15 residues. Looked up from germline, CDR1 is SGHTA and CDR2 is FQGNSA. As DNA, the CDR3 is TGTGCCAGCAGCTTAGCGCTGATTGGGCGTGAGACCCAGTACTTC. This gives the protein CASSLALIGRETQYF.

In this sample, this clonotype turned up many times. The V and J genes are TRBV7-3 and TRBJ2-2; possible D gene TRBD2, 5 bases. This CDR3 contains 16 residues. Germline V CDR1 and CDR2: SGHTA, FQGTGA. V was clipped by 5 bases and J by 1 base, with 14 bases between them. For the CDR3, the DNA is TGTGCCAGCAGCCGCGACCCGGGGAAGAACACCGGGGAGCTGTTTTTT. It translates to CASSRDPGKNTGELFF. Using reference TRBV7-3 and TRBJ2-2 for the parts outside the CDR3, the full variable domain is GAGVSQTPSNKVTEKGKYVELRCDPISGHTALYWYRQSLGQGPEFLIYFQGTGAADDSGLPNDRFFAVRPEGSVSTLKIQRTERGDSAVYLCASSRDPGKNTGELFFGEGSRLTVL.

The rearrangement joins TRBV30 to TRBJ1-1; D is ambiguous. The CDR3 length is 14 residues. V was trimmed by 3 bases and J by 1 base, leaving 12 bases between them. CDR1 and CDR2 (germline): GTSNPN, SVGIG (reference sequence). The CDR3 nucleotides are TGTGCCTGGAGGTCATGGCGGGGGAACACTGAAGCTTTCTTT. It translates to CAWRSWRGNTEAFF.

This clonotype has just one count. The chain uses TRBV20-1 and TRBJ2-7; possibly TRBD1 for D (9 bases). Germline V lookup: CDR1 DFQATT, CDR2 SNEGSKA (reference sequence). Trimming stripped 5 bases from V and 7 bases from J, with 30 bases between. The CDR3 runs 17 residues. The CDR3 region is CSALPYGGDRAGREQYF. The CDR3 bases are TGCAGTGCTCTCCCCTACGGGGGGGACAGGGCGGGGAGGGAGCAGTACTTC.

The table lists this clonotype with a few counts. The genes are TRBV7-2 and TRBJ2-7; 11 nucleotides match TRBD2. Trimming removed 5 bases from V and 5 bases from J; junction bases left unmatched: 5. Germline-derived CDR1 and CDR2 are SGHTA and FQGNSA. The CDR3 runs to 14 residues. The CDR3, as DNA: TGTGCCAGCAGCGTACTAGCGGGGGTGAACGAGCAGTACTTC. This encodes CASSVLAGVNEQYF.

This clonotype came up a few times. The gene calls are TRBV28 and TRBJ2-7; D is unclear. V dropped 6 bases and J dropped 5 bases, with 14 bases sitting between them. This CDR3 is 13 amino acids long. Per the germline V gene, CDR1 is MDHEN and CDR2 is SYDVKM. CDR3 sequence: CASSFFPLNEQYF. The CDR3 region has the DNA TGTGCCAGCAGCTTCTTTCCTCTTAACGAGCAGTACTTC.

This clonotype was observed at least ten times. V gene TRBV4-1 combines with J gene TRBJ2-5; either TRBD1 or TRBD2 may supply D (5 bases each). Per the germline V gene, CDR1 is MGHRA and CDR2 is YSYEKL. The CDR3 runs 16 residues. The ends were cut back, 0 bases at V and 3 bases at J, with 14 bases in the middle. CDR3 DNA: TGCGCCAGCAGCCAAGATAAGAGGGGTTGGGAAGAGACCCAGTACTTC. The encoded protein is CASSQDKRGWEETQYF.

This clonotype was seen a few times. This chain joins TRBV30 and TRBJ2-5; D is ambiguous. Germline assignment: CDR1 GTSNPN and CDR2 SVGIG (reference sequence). Deletions cut 1 base from V and 3 bases from J, with 12 bases between. The CDR3 spans 14 residues. CDR3 protein: CAWSGTVQEETQYF. The CDR3, as DNA: TGTGCCTGGAGTGGAACCGTTCAGGAAGAGACCCAGTACTTC.

This clonotype was seen repeatedly, ten times or more. J is TRBJ2-7 and V is TRBV14; D gene ambiguous. The CDR3 has 13 amino acids. Looked up from germline, CDR1 is SGHDN and CDR2 is FVKESK. Trimming cost V 2 bases and J 1 base, with 6 bases left between them. CDR3 amino acids: CASSQSLSYEQYF. CDR3 nucleotide sequence: TGTGCCAGCAGCCAATCGCTTTCCTACGAGCAGTACTTC.

This clonotype was found a few times. V is TRBV19 and J is TRBJ2-3; TRBD2 agrees at 10 bases. The ends lost 5 bases at V and 5 bases at J; junction bases unmatched: 10. CDR3 size: 16 residues. Germline V lookup: CDR1 LNHDA, CDR2 SQIVND (reference sequence). Here the CDR3 reads CASSPWLAGDRDTQYF. The CDR3 DNA is TGTGCCAGTAGTCCCTGGCTAGCGGGGGACCGAGATACGCAGTATTTT.

This clonotype was counted between two and nine times. The V and J genes are TRBV5-8 and TRBJ2-3; D unclear. The CDR3 contains 12 residues. V was cut by 1 base and J by 4 bases, with 4 bases left in between. CDR1 is SGHTS, CDR2 YDEGEE, per germline. This CDR3 is CASSLPADTQYF. CDR3 DNA: TGTGCCAGCAGCTTGCCCGCAGATACGCAGTATTTT.

This clonotype was seen at least ten times. The rearrangement joins TRBV7-6 to TRBJ1-1, with 7 bases matching TRBD1. Germline trimming cut 7 bases from V and 0 bases from J; bases unmatched to any gene: 8. There are 15 residues in the CDR3. The germline V gene encodes CDR1 SGHVS and CDR2 FNYEAQ. CDR3 nucleotides: TGTGCCAGCACCTTGGGGACAGACCTGAACACTGAAGCTTTCTTT. It codes for CASTLGTDLNTEAFF. The full variable domain, its missing parts supplied by reference TRBV7-6 and TRBJ1-1, is GAGVSQSPRYKVTKRGQDVALRCDPISGHVSLYWYRQALGQGPEFLTYFNYEAQQDKSGLPNDRFSAERPEGSISTLTIQRTEQRDSAMYRCASTLGTDLNTEAFFGQGTRLTVV.